The subject of this entry is one TCR beta chain. This specimen belongs to a study of blood T cell repertoires in COVID-19. As for the study in general: From T cells, B-cell-depleted T cells, or PBMCs came the material, which was cDNA or gDNA.

Methods used by the authors: It was from reference gene primer amplification that nucleated cell counts were estimated. TCRdb's table, derived via immunoSEQ multiplex PCR, lists solely in-frame clones and lacks some. V, J and clone size are taken as reported in that table, and D and trimming were inferred from the DNA itself. Found here are 170,000 or so clones, over 80% of them singletons; the top ten hold 2.5% to 3%. CDR3 length equals 14 residues. V gave up 0 bases and J gave up 5 bases; unmatched junction bases: 1. The V gene's germline CDR1 is SGHRS and CDR2 YFSETQ. The origin of this receptor is a woman aged 55-70 years with acute or convalescent COVID-19. The gene calls are TRBV5-1 and TRBJ1-4; 7 bases map to TRBD1. Material: peripheral blood. The CDR3 DNA reads as TGCGCCAGCAGCTTGGACAGGGGCAATGAAAAACTGTTTTTT. This encodes CASSLDRGNEKLFF.